This T cell receptor (beta chain) was recorded in a study of Ad26.COV2.S vaccination and SARS-CoV-2 variants. The study, taken as a whole, reports: Substantial breadth in spike-specific CD8+ and CD4+ T cell responses was reportedly seen after vaccination.

Treatment defined: approximately 18 received Ad26.COV2.S at low or high dose, single or two shots; about five received placebo; per-sample allocation not given. Repertoires come from day 63 after the first vaccine or placebo injection. Boston provided a donor who was an adult aged 18-55 years. The sample holds a few counts of this clone. No antigen is known for it. Profiling relied on immunoSEQ multiplex PCR, and the TCRdb table lists in-frame clones only, not all of them. The sample holds roughly 420,000 clones, roughly 90% seen once. The ends were cut back, 4 bases at V and 7 bases at J, with 27 bases in the middle. The CDR3 loop spans 17 amino acids.

V usage is TRBV5-3 and J usage is TRBJ2-7, with D possibly being TRBD2 (5 bases). TRBV5-3 is an open reading frame, and its role is uncertain. This TCR was recovered from a person aged 18 to 59 who received the Ad26.COV2.S COVID-19 vaccine or a placebo. This specimen was peripheral blood, taken in a trial of Ad26.COV2.S vaccine versus placebo. CDR3 in DNA: TGTGCCAGAAGCATTGAGGGTTCTAACTGTCACTTAGGGGAGCAGTACTTC. Translation: CARSIEGSNCHLGEQYF.